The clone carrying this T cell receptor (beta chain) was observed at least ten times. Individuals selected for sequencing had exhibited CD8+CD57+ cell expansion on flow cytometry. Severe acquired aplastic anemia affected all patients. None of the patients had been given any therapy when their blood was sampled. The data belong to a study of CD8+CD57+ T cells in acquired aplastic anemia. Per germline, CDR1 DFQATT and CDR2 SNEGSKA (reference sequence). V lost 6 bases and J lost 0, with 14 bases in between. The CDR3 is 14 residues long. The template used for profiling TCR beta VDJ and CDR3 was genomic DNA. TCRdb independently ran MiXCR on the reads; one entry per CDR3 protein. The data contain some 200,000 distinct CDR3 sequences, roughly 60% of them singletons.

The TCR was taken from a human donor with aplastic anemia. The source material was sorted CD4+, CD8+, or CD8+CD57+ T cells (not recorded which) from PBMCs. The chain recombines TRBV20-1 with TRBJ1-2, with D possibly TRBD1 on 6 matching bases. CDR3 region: CSARWDTTNYGYTF. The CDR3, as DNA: TGCAGTGCCCGCTGGGACACTACTAACTATGGCTACACCTTC.